This T cell receptor (beta chain) is from a study of cytomegalovirus exposure and HLA in healthy donors. TCRdb's table, derived via immunoSEQ multiplex PCR, lists solely in-frame clones and lacks some. The data show around 200,000 clones, roughly four fifths seen once. As concerns this clone: Its antigen remains unidentified.

The CDR3 extends over 17 amino acids. Germline lookup yields CDR1 MGHRA and CDR2 YSYEKL. Between the trimmed V and J ends, which lost 1 base and 4 bases, there was a span of 19 bases. Whole-study results and caveats: That first-cohort TCR clusters tended to co-occur in the 100 to 150 validation repertoires was found in a later analysis. For most TCR sequences rarity was the rule, although some public TCRs occurred in many donors.

The chain joins TRBV4-1 to TRBJ1-1; weak D call: TRBD1 (6 bases). This TCR derives from a woman under 30 in good health and CMV-seropositive. Sequencing used PBMCs. CDR3 in amino acids: CASSQGTVTFRVTEAFF. The CDR3 nucleotides are TGCGCCAGCAGCCAAGGGACAGTCACCTTTCGGGTCACTGAAGCTTTCTTT.